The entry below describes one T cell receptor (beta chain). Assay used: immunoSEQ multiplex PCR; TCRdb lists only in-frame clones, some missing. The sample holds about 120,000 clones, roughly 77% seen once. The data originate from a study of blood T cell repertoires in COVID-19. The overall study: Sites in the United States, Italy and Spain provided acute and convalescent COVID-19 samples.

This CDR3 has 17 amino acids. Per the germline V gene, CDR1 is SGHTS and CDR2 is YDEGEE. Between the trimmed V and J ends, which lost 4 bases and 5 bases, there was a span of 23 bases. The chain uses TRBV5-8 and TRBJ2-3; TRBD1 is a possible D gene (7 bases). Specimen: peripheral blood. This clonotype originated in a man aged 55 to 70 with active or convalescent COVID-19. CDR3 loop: CASSQDQQGRKRDTQYF. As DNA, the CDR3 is TGTGCCAGCAGCCAGGATCAACAGGGGAGGAAGAGAGATACGCAGTATTTT.